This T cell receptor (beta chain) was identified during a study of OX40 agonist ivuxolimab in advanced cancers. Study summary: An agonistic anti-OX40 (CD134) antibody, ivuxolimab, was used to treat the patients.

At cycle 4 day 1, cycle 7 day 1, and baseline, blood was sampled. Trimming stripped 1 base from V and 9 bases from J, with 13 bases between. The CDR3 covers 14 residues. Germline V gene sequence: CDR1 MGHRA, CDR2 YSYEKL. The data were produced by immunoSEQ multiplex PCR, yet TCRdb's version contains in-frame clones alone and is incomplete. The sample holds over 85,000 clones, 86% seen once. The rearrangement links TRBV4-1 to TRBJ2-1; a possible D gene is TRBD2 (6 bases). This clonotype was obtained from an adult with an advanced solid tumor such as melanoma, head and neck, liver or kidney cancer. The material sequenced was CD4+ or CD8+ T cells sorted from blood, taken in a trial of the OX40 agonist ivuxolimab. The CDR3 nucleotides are TGCGCCAGCAGCCAAGGAGGAGGGATTGGTGAGCAGTTCTTC. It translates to CASSQGGGIGEQFF.